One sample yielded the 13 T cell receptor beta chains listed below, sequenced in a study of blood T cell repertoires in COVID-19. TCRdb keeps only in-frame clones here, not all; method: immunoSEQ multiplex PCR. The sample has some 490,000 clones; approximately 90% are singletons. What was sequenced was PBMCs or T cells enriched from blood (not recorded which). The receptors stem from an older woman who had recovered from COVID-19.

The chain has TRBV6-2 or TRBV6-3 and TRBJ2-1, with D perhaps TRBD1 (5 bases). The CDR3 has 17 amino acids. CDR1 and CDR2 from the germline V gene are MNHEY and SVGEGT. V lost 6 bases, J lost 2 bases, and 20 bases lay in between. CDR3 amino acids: CASSDITGSITYNEQFF. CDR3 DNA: TGTGCCAGCAGCGACATTACAGGTTCGATCACCTACAATGAGCAGTTCTTC.

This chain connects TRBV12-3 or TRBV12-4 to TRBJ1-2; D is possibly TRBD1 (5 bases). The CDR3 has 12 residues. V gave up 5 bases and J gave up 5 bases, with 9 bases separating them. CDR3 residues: CASSQTVYGYTF. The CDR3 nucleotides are TGTGCCAGCAGTCAGACAGTTTATGGCTACACCTTC.

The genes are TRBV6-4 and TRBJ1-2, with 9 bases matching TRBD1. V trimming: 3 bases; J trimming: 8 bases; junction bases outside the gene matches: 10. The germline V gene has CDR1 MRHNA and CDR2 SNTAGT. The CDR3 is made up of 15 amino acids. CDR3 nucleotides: TGTGCCAGCAGTGAGACCGGGACAGGGTTGCCGGGCTACACCTTC. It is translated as CASSETGTGLPGYTF.

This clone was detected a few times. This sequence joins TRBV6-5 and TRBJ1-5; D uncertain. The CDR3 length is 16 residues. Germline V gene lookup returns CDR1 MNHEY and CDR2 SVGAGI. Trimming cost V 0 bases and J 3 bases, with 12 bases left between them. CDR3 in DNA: TGTGCCAGCAGTTACTCGGCGGTAAAGGCCAATCAGCCCCAGCATTTT. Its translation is CASSYSAVKANQPQHF.

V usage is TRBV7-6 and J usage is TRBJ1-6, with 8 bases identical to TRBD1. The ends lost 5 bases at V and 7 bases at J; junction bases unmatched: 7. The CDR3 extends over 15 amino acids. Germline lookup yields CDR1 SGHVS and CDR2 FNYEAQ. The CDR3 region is CASSPGTGENSPLHF. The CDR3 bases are TGTGCCAGCAGCCCGGGGACAGGCGAGAATTCACCCCTCCACTTT.

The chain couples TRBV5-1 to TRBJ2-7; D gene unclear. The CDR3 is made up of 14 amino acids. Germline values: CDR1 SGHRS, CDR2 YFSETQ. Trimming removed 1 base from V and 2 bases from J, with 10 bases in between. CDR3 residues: CASSLNLGPYEQYF. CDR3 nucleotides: TGCGCCAGCAGCTTGAACCTGGGCCCCTACGAGCAGTACTTC.

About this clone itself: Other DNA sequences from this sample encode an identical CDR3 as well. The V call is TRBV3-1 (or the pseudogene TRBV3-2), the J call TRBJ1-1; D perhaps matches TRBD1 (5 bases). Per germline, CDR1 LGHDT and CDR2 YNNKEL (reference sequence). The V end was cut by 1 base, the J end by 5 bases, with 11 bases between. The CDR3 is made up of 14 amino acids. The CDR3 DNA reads TGTGCCAGCAGCCAAGGATCGGGGGGGACTGAAGCTTTCTTT. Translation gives CASSQGSGGTEAFF.

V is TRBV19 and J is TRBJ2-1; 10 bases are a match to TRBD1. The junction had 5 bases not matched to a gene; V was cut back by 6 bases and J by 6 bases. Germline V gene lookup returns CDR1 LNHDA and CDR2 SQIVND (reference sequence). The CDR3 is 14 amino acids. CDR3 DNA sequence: TGTGCCAGTAGGGGGACAGGGGAGGGCAATGAGCAGTTCTTC. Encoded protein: CASRGTGEGNEQFF.

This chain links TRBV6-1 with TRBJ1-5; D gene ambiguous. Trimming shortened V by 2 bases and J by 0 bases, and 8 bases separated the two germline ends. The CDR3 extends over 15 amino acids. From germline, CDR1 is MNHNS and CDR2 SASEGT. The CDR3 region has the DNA TGTGCCAGCAGTGAATGGCCTTATAGCAATCAGCCCCAGCATTTT. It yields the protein CASSEWPYSNQPQHF.

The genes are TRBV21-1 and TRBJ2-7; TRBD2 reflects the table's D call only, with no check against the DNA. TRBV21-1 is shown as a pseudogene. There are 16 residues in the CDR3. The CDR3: CASSKGTSGGAREQYV. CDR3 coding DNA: TGTGCCAGCAGCAAAGGGACTAGCGGGGGGGCTCGGGAGCAGTACGTC.

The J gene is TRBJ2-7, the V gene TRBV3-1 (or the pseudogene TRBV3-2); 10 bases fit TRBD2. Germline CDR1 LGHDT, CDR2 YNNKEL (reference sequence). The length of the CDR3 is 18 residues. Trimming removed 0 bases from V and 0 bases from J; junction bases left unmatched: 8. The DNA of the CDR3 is TGTGCCAGCAGCCAAGAGAAAATGCTAGCGGGGGTCTCCTACGAGCAGTACTTC. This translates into CASSQEKMLAGVSYEQYF.

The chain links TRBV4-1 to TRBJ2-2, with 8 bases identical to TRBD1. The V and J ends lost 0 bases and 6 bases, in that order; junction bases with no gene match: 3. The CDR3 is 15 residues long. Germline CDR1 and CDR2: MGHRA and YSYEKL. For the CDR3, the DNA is TGCGCCAGCAGCCAAGAGAGACAGGGGTCCGGGGAGCTGTTTTTT. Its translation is CASSQERQGSGELFF.

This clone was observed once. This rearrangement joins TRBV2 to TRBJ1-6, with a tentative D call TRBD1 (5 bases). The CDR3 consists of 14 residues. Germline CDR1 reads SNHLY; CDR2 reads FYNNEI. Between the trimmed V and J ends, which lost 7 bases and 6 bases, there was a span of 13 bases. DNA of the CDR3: TGTGCCAGCAATGGGGCCGGGGGTAATTCACCCCTCCACTTT. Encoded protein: CASNGAGGNSPLHF.